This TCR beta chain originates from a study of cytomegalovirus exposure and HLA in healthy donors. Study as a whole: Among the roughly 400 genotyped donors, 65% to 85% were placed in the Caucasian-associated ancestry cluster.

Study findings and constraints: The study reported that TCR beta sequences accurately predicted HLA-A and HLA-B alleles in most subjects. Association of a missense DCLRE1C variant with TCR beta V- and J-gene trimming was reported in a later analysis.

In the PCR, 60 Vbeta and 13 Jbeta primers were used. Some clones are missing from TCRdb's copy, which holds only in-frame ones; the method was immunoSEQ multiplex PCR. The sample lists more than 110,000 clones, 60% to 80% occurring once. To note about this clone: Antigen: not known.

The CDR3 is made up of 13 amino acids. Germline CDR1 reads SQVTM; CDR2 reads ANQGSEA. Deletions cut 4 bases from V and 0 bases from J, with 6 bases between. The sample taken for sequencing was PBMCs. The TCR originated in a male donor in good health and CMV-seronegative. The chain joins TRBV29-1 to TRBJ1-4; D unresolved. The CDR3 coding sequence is TGCAGCGTTGCCAGGACAACTAATGAAAAACTGTTTTTT. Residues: CSVARTTNEKLFF. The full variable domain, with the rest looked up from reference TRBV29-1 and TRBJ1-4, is SAVISQKPSRDICQRGTSLTIQCQVDSQVTMMFWYRQQPGQSLTLIATANQGSEATYESGFVIDKFPISRPNLTFSTLTVSNMSPEDSSIYLCSVARTTNEKLFFGSGTQLSVL.